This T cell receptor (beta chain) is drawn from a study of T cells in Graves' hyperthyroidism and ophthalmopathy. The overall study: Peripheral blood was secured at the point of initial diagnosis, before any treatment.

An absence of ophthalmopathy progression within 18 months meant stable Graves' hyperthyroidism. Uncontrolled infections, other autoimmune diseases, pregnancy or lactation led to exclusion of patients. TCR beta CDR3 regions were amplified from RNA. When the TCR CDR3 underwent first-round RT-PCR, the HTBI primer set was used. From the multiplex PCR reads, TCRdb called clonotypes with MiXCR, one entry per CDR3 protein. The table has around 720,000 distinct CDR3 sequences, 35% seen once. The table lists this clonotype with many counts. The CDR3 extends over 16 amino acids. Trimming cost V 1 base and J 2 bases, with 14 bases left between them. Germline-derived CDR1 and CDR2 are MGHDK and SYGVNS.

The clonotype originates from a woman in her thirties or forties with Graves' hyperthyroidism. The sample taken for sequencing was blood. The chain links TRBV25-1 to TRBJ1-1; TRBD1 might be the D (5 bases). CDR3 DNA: TGTGCCAGCAGTGAATCTAGGGGAAGAAGAAACACTGAAGCTTTCTTT. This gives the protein CASSESRGRRNTEAFF.